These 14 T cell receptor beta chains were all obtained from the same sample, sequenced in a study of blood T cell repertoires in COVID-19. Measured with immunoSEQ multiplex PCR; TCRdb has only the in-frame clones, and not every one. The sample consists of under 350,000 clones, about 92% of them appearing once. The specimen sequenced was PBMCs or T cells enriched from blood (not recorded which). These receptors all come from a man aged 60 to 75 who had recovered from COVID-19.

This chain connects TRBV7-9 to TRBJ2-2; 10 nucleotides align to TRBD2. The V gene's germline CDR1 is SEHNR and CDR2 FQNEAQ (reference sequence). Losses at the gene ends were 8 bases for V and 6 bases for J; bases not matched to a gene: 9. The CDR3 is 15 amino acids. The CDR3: CASRDLAGEAGELFF. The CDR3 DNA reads TGTGCCAGCCGGGACCTAGCGGGAGAAGCCGGGGAGCTGTTTTTT.

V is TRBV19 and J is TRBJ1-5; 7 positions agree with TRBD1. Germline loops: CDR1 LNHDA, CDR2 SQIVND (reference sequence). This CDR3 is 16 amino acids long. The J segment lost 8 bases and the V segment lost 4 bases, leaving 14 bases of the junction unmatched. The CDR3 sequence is CASSTPRQGGVKPQHF. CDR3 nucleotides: TGTGCCAGTAGTACCCCCCGACAGGGTGGGGTTAAGCCCCAGCATTTT.

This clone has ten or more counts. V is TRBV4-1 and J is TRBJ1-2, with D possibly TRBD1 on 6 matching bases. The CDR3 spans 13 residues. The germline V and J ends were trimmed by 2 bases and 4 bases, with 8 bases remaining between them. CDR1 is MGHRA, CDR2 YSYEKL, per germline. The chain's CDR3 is CASSQQGLYGYTF. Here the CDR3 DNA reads TGCGCCAGCAGCCAACAGGGGCTCTATGGCTACACCTTC.

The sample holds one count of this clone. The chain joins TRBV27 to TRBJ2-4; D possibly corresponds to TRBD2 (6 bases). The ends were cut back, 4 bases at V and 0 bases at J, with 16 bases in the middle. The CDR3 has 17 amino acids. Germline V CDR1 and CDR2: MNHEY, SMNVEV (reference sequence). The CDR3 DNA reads TGTGCCAGCAGTTCCCTTAGCGGTGGTCTAGCCAAAAACATTCAGTACTTC. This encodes CASSSLSGGLAKNIQYF.

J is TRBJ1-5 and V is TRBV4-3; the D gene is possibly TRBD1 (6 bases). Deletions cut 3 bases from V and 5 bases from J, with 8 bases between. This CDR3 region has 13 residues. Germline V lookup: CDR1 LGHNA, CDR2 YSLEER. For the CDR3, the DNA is TGCGCCAGCAGCCAGGGGGGGCATCAGCCCCAGCATTTT. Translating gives CASSQGGHQPQHF.

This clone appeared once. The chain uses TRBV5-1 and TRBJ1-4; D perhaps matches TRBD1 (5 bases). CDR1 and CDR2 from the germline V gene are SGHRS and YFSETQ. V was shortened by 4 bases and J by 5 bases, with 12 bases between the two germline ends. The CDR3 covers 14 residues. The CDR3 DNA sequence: TGCGCCAGCAGCCTGGGACTGAGGAATGAAAAACTGTTTTTT. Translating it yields CASSLGLRNEKLFF.

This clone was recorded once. The CDR3 loop is CASSPAGTNYNEQFF. The CDR3 coding sequence is TGTGCCAGCAGCCCAGCGGGGACGAACTACAATGAGCAGTTCTTC. The rearrangement uses TRBV7-2 and TRBJ2-1, with TRBD2 matching over 7 bases. V dropped 5 bases and J dropped 3; count of bases not matched to a gene: 7. The CDR3 contains 15 residues. The germline V gene encodes CDR1 SGHTA and CDR2 FQGNSA.

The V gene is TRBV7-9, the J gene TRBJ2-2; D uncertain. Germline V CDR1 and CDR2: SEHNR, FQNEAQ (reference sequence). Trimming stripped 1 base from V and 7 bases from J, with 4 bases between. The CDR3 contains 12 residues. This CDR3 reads CASSLGLGELFF. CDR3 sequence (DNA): TGTGCCAGCAGCTTAGGGCTCGGGGAGCTGTTTTTT.

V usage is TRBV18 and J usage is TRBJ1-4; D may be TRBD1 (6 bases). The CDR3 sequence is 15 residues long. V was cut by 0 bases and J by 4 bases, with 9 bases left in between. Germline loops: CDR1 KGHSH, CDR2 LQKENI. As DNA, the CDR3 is TGTGCCAGCTCACCACCGGGACAAGATAATGAAAAACTGTTTTTT. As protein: CASSPPGQDNEKLFF. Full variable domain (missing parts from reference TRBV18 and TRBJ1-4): NAGVMQNPRHLVRRRGQEARLRCSPMKGHSHVYWYRQLPEEGLKFMVYLQKENIIDESGMPKERFSAEFPKEGPSILRIQQVVRGDSAAYFCASSPPGQDNEKLFFGSGTQLSVL.

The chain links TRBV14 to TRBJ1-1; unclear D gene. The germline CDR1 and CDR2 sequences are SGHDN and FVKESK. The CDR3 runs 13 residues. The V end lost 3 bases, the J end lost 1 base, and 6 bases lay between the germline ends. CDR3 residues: CASSHSGNTEAFF. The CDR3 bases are TGTGCCAGCAGCCATTCCGGGAACACTGAAGCTTTCTTT.

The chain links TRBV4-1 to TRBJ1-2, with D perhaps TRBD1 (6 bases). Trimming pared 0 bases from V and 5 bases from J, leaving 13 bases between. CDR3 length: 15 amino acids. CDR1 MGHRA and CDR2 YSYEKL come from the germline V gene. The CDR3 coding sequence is TGCGCCAGCAGCCAAGATCCGGACAGCCGATATGGCTACACCTTC. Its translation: CASSQDPDSRYGYTF.

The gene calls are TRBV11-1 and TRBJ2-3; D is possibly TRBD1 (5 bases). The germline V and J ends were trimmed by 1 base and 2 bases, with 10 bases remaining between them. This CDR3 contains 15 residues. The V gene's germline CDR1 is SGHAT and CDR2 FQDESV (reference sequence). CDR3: CASSLGVRDTDTQYF. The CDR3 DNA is TGTGCCAGCAGCTTAGGGGTCAGGGACACAGATACGCAGTATTTT. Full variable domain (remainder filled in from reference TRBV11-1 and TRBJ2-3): EAEVAQSPRYKITEKSQAVAFWCDPISGHATLYWYRQILGQGPELLVQFQDESVVDDSQLPKDRFSAERLKGVDSTLKIQPAELGDSAMYLCASSLGVRDTDTQYFGPGTRLTVL.

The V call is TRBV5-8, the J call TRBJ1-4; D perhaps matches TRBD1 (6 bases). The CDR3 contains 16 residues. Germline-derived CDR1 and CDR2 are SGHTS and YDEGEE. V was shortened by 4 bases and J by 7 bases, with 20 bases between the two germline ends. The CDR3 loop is CASSTGSGVRTEKLFF. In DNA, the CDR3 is TGTGCCAGCAGCACAGGATCAGGGGTTCGCACTGAAAAACTGTTTTTT. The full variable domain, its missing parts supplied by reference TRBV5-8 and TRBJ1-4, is EAGVTQSPTHLIKTRGQQATLRCSPISGHTSVYWYQQALGLGLQFLLWYDEGEERNRGNFPPRFSGRQFPNYSSELNVNALELEDSALYLCASSTGSGVRTEKLFFGSGTQLSVL.

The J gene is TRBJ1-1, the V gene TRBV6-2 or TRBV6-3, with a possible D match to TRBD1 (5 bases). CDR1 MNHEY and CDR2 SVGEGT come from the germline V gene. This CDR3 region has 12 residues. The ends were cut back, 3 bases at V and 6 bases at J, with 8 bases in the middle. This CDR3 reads CASSYGAAEAFF. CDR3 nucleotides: TGTGCCAGCAGTTATGGGGCGGCTGAAGCTTTCTTT.